Shown below are 30 T cell receptor beta chains from a single sample sequenced in a study of T cells expressing NK-cell markers. TCRdb re-called the 5' RACE reads; every CDR3 protein appears as one record, without DNA. The table for this sample gives under 600,000 distinct CDR3 sequences. The sequenced sample was blood T cells: a sorted CD56 or NKG2C T cell subset, CD4+ or CD8+ T cells, or bulk PBMC T cells (not recorded which). These receptors came from a woman aged 45 to 65 in good health.

This rearrangement joins TRBV5-1 to TRBJ1-1. This CDR3 has 15 amino acids. From germline, CDR1 is SGHRS and CDR2 YFSETQ. The CDR3 is CASSSGQVRNTEAFF.

CDR3 in amino acids: CASSFWRTEAFF. The chain is built from TRBV7-2 and TRBJ1-1. Germline lookup yields CDR1 SGHTA and CDR2 FQGNSA. The CDR3 covers 12 residues.

The genes are TRBV4-1 and TRBJ1-5; TCRdb indicates TRBD1, and absent DNA this call remains unverified. This CDR3 region has 15 residues. Germline V CDR1 and CDR2: MGHRA, YSYEKL. CDR3: CASSQEGQDYQPQHF.

The rearrangement links TRBV29-1 to TRBJ1-2; TCRdb returns TRBD1, unconfirmable since there is no DNA. This CDR3 region has 13 residues. Germline CDR1 and CDR2: SQVTM and ANQGSEA. The CDR3 loop reads CSAAVGGLGGYTF.

The chain employs TRBV18 and TRBJ2-2; TCRdb's D call of TRBD1 is untestable without DNA. CDR3 length: 15 residues. Germline CDR1 reads KGHSH; CDR2 reads LQKENI. CDR3 in amino acids: CASSSIRGNTGELFF.

This chain uses TRBV27 with TRBJ2-1; the TRBD1 assignment by TCRdb is unverifiable without DNA. The CDR3 loop spans 13 amino acids. Germline V lookup: CDR1 MNHEY, CDR2 SMNVEV (reference sequence). CDR3 amino acids: CASSGPGGWEQFF.

The CDR3 loop reads CAGTSGSYYEQYF. The V call is TRBV2, the J call TRBJ2-7; with no DNA, the TCRdb D assignment of TRBD2 cannot be verified. Germline-derived CDR1 and CDR2 are SNHLY and FYNNEI. This CDR3 is 13 amino acids long.

The chain recombines TRBV5-1 with TRBJ2-7. This CDR3 comprises 13 residues. CDR1 is SGHRS and CDR2 is YFSETQ in the germline V gene. The CDR3 here is CASSNGIFYEQYF.

The genes are TRBV29-1 and TRBJ1-2; there is no DNA to check the TCRdb D call of TRBD1. Germline values: CDR1 SQVTM, CDR2 ANQGSEA. This CDR3 contains 16 residues. This chain's CDR3 is CSAAGRTGMGNYGYTF. The complete variable domain, with remaining parts taken from reference TRBV29-1 and TRBJ1-2, reads SAVISQKPSRDICQRGTSLTIQCQVDSQVTMMFWYRQQPGQSLTLIATANQGSEATYESGFVIDKFPISRPNLTFSTLTVSNMSPEDSSIYLCSAAGRTGMGNYGYTFGSGTRLTVV.

The chain recombines TRBV7-6 with TRBJ2-2; TCRdb picks TRBD2, but there is no DNA to check that call. CDR1 and CDR2 from the germline V gene are SGHVS and FNYEAQ. The CDR3 sequence is 17 residues long. Here the CDR3 reads CASSLVVPWRDTGELFF.

The rearrangement uses TRBV10-3 and TRBJ2-3; TCRdb proposes TRBD2, but this gene call is untestable without DNA. The CDR3 is made up of 16 amino acids. Germline CDR1 is ENHRY and CDR2 is SYGVKD. The CDR3 region is CAISDSSGTFTDTQYF.

V is TRBV15 and J is TRBJ2-3; TCRdb lists TRBD2, though no DNA is available to test this call. The CDR3 covers 17 residues. The germline CDR1 and CDR2 sequences are LNHNV and YYDKDF (reference sequence). CDR3 sequence reads: CATSRVGGAGIADTQYF.

The V and J genes are TRBV5-1 and TRBJ2-6; the TCRdb call, TRBD1, lacks DNA for checking. Germline loops: CDR1 SGHRS, CDR2 YFSETQ. The length of the CDR3 is 20 residues. The CDR3 loop reads CASSPDPTGTGGDGANVLTF. Filled out from reference TRBV5-1 and TRBJ2-6, the complete variable domain reads KAGVTQTPRYLIKTRGQQVTLSCSPISGHRSVSWYQQTPGQGLQFLFEYFSETQRNKGNFPGRFSGRQFSNSRSEMNVSTLELGDSALYLCASSPDPTGTGGDGANVLTFGAGSRLTVL.

The CDR3 reads CASSFRRGRQPQHF. This chain joins TRBV7-2 and TRBJ1-5; checking the TCRdb D call of TRBD1 is not possible without DNA. The CDR3 totals 14 residues. Germline V gene lookup returns CDR1 SGHTA and CDR2 FQGNSA.

The chain carries TRBV5-1 and TRBJ1-1. This CDR3 is built from 15 residues. Germline CDR1 is SGHRS and CDR2 is YFSETQ. Here the CDR3 reads CASSFLSGINTEAFF.

The chain is built from TRBV6-5 and TRBJ2-1; TCRdb outputs TRBD1, but without DNA this stays unchecked. Germline V gene lookup returns CDR1 MNHEY and CDR2 SVGAGI. This CDR3 is built from 13 residues. The CDR3 is CASSTDRANEQFF.

This sequence joins TRBV7-2 and TRBJ2-2; TCRdb names TRBD2, which stays unverified in the absence of DNA. CDR1 and CDR2 (germline): SGHTA, FQGNSA. This CDR3 is 14 amino acids long. The CDR3 sequence is CASSPALYTGELFF. The variable domain in full, completed from reference TRBV7-2 and TRBJ2-2, reads GAGVSQSPSNKVTEKGKDVELRCDPISGHTALYWYRQSLGQGLEFLIYFQGNSAPDKSGLPSDRFSAERTGGSVSTLTIQRTQQEDSAVYLCASSPALYTGELFFGEGSRLTVL.

V gene TRBV14 combines with J gene TRBJ1-1. The CDR3 is 14 residues long. CDR1 is SGHDN and CDR2 is FVKESK in the germline V gene. This chain's CDR3 is CASSPQGSHTEAFF. Combining the CDR3 with reference TRBV14 and TRBJ1-1 gives the whole variable domain EAGVTQFPSHSVIEKGQTVTLRCDPISGHDNLYWYRRVMGKEIKFLLHFVKESKQDESGMPNNRFLAERTGGTYSTLKVQPAELEDSGVYFCASSPQGSHTEAFFGQGTRLTVV.

The chain has TRBV6-2 or TRBV6-3 and TRBJ1-1. Germline CDR1 and CDR2: MNHEY and SVGEGT. The CDR3 covers 15 residues. The CDR3 reads CASSYSAVKNTEAFF.

The chain combines TRBV5-1 with TRBJ1-1; there is no DNA to check the TCRdb D call of TRBD1. CDR1 is SGHRS, CDR2 YFSETQ, per germline. There are 15 residues in the CDR3. The CDR3 is CASSFQPGVKTEAFF.

The chain uses TRBV5-6 and TRBJ2-1; as DNA is missing, the TRBD1 call by TCRdb cannot be tested. The CDR3 consists of 13 residues. CDR1 and CDR2 from the germline V gene are SGHDT and YYEEEE. CDR3 residues: CASRGVIFNEQFF. Variable domain in full (rest from reference TRBV5-6 and TRBJ2-1): DAGVTQSPTHLIKTRGQQVTLRCSPKSGHDTVSWYQQALGQGPQFIFQYYEEEERQRGNFPDRFSGHQFPNYSSELNVNALLLGDSALYLCASRGVIFNEQFFGPGTRLTVL.

The rearrangement joins TRBV14 to TRBJ2-7; TCRdb's D call of TRBD2 is untestable without DNA. Germline V gives CDR1 SGHDN, CDR2 FVKESK. This CDR3 is built from 14 residues. Here the CDR3 reads CASSSRLAGSEQYF. The variable domain in full, completed from reference TRBV14 and TRBJ2-7, reads EAGVTQFPSHSVIEKGQTVTLRCDPISGHDNLYWYRRVMGKEIKFLLHFVKESKQDESGMPNNRFLAERTGGTYSTLKVQPAELEDSGVYFCASSSRLAGSEQYFGPGTRLTVT.

The chain uses TRBV7-9 and TRBJ1-3; there is no DNA to check the TCRdb D call of TRBD1. This CDR3 has 15 residues. Germline V gene data show CDR1 as SEHNR and CDR2 as FQNEAQ (reference sequence). CDR3 in amino acids: CASSLESGSGSTIYF.

The chain uses TRBV4-1 and TRBJ2-2; the D gene TCRdb calls, TRBD2, cannot be checked with no DNA. Germline V gives CDR1 MGHRA, CDR2 YSYEKL. The CDR3 totals 17 residues. CDR3 sequence reads: CASSQGRLGGMTGELFF.

The V and J genes are TRBV11-3 and TRBJ2-1; TCRdb proposes TRBD1, but this gene call is untestable without DNA. CDR1 is SGHNT, CDR2 YENEEA, per germline. This CDR3 has 16 amino acids. The CDR3 here is CASSSDEQGAYNEQFF.

The V gene is TRBV4-1, the J gene TRBJ2-5; the TCRdb call, TRBD2, lacks DNA for checking. CDR3 length: 16 residues. Germline CDR1 and CDR2: MGHRA and YSYEKL. The CDR3 spells CASSQVTGRAVETQYF.

This rearrangement joins TRBV20-1 to TRBJ2-2; without DNA, the TCRdb call of TRBD2 cannot be checked. The CDR3 is 13 amino acids. Germline CDR1 DFQATT, CDR2 SNEGSKA (reference sequence). The CDR3 spells CSAPGLATGELFF.

The rearrangement links TRBV12-3 or TRBV12-4 to TRBJ2-6; TCRdb calls TRBD1, which cannot be checked without DNA. This CDR3 contains 15 residues. The CDR3 reads CASNTDRTGANVLTF.

The gene calls are TRBV4-1 and TRBJ2-1; absent DNA, TCRdb's TRBD1 call cannot be checked. The CDR3 covers 16 residues. Germline CDR1 and CDR2: MGHRA and YSYEKL. CDR3 in amino acids: CASSRGPLGGYNEQFF.

This clonotype is labeled medium-sized based on frequency. This chain uses TRBV5-1 with TRBJ2-4; there is no DNA to check the TCRdb D call of TRBD2. Germline CDR1 SGHRS, CDR2 YFSETQ. This CDR3 region has 15 residues. CDR3 protein: CASSLELAGKNIQYF.